One sample yielded the 2 T cell receptor beta chains listed below, sequenced in a study of beta chain features in type 1 diabetes. The authors reverse transcribed all of the isolated RNA, so sequencing captured expressed TCRB transcripts. Generated by immunoSEQ multiplex PCR, the TCRdb table keeps only in-frame clones and is missing some. The data contain about 140,000 clones, 6.9% of them singletons. The sequenced sample was central memory CD4+ T cells from blood. All receptors come from a woman younger than 45 in good health.

This clone has only a few counts. The rearrangement links TRBV28 to TRBJ2-7; possibly TRBD2 for D (6 bases). Germline CDR1 MDHEN, CDR2 SYDVKM. The V end lost 3 bases, the J end lost 3 bases, and 21 bases lay between the germline ends. The CDR3 is 17 amino acids. In nucleotides, the CDR3 is TGTGCCAGCAGTTTGCGGGCTGGCGGGATACCTTACTACGAGCAGTACTTC. This translates into CASSLRAGGIPYYEQYF.

This clone was counted ten times or more. This rearrangement joins TRBV7-9 to TRBJ2-1, with 7 bases lining up with TRBD1. CDR3 size: 13 residues. Germline V gene sequence: CDR1 SEHNR, CDR2 FQNEAQ (reference sequence). V dropped 3 bases and J dropped 6; count of bases not matched to a gene: 2. CDR3 sequence (DNA): TGTGCCAGCAGCTTTTCAGGGGGCAATGAGCAGTTCTTC. Protein product: CASSFSGGNEQFF.